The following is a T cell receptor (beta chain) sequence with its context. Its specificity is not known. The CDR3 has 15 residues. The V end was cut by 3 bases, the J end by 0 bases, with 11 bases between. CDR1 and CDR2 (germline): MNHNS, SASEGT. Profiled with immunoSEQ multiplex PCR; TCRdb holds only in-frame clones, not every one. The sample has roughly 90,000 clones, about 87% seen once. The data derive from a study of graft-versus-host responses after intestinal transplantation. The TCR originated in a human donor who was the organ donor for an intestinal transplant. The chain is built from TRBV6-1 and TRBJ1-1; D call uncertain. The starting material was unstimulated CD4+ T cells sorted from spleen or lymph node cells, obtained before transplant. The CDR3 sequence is CASSEKQLMNTEAFF. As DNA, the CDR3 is TGTGCCAGCAGTGAGAAACAGCTTATGAACACTGAAGCTTTCTTT.